The next 32 T cell receptor beta chains were all read from a single sample in a study of monozygotic twins with inflammatory bowel disease. TCRdb re-called the 5' RACE reads; one entry per CDR3 protein, DNA not given. The data show 350,000 to 550,000 distinct CDR3 sequences, and the top ten clones hold 2% to 3%. Sequencing was performed on blood. Receptors originate from a human donor with ulcerative colitis or Crohn's disease, or a healthy co-twin of an affected twin (not recorded which).

The CDR3 sequence is CASSFSGTGVSNEQFF. The V and J genes are TRBV5-1 and TRBJ2-1; the TRBD1 assignment by TCRdb is unverifiable without DNA. Per germline, CDR1 SGHRS and CDR2 YFSETQ. The CDR3 totals 16 residues.

This rearrangement joins TRBV28 to TRBJ2-2; TCRdb's assignment of TRBD2 cannot be checked, as there is no DNA. The CDR3 loop spans 16 amino acids. Germline CDR1 and CDR2: MDHEN and SYDVKM. This chain's CDR3 is CASTELPPRRTGELFF.

V and J are TRBV6-1 and TRBJ2-1; the D call of TRBD2 rests on TCRdb alone, since no DNA is present to check it. Germline CDR1 and CDR2: MNHNS and SASEGT. The CDR3 is made up of 17 amino acids. CDR3 in amino acids: CASRPTLRVTGRNEQFF.

This chain connects TRBV2 to TRBJ1-5; the TRBD1 assignment by TCRdb is unverifiable without DNA. CDR1 is SNHLY and CDR2 is FYNNEI in the germline V gene. The CDR3 covers 14 residues. The CDR3 is CASRVDRDLGPQHF. The complete variable domain, with remaining parts taken from reference TRBV2 and TRBJ1-5, reads EPEVTQTPSHQVTQMGQEVILRCVPISNHLYFYWYRQILGQKVEFLVSFYNNEISEKSEIFDDQFSVERPDGSNFTLKIRSTKLEDSAMYFCASRVDRDLGPQHFGDGTRLSIL.

The chain is built from TRBV28 and TRBJ1-2. CDR1 is MDHEN and CDR2 is SYDVKM in the germline V gene. The CDR3 extends over 13 amino acids. CDR3 residues: CASTNQSNYGYTF.

The V call is TRBV29-1, the J call TRBJ2-3; checking the TCRdb D call of TRBD1 is not possible without DNA. The germline CDR1 and CDR2 sequences are SQVTM and ANQGSEA. This CDR3 has 13 residues. This chain's CDR3 is CSARQGTTDTQYF.

This rearrangement joins TRBV4-2 to TRBJ2-3; the D call of TRBD2 rests on TCRdb alone, since no DNA is present to check it. The V gene's germline CDR1 is LGHNA and CDR2 YNFKEQ. This CDR3 is 16 amino acids long. The CDR3 protein is CASSQEPAGGRYTQYF.

The J gene is TRBJ1-1, the V gene TRBV5-1. There are 15 residues in the CDR3. Germline CDR1 reads SGHRS; CDR2 reads YFSETQ. The CDR3 sequence is CASSFLPYSNTEAFF.

The chain joins TRBV7-9 to TRBJ2-5; TCRdb proposes TRBD1, but this gene call is untestable without DNA. The germline CDR1 and CDR2 sequences are SEHNR and FQNEAQ (reference sequence). This CDR3 region has 14 residues. The chain's CDR3 is CASSLWDQAETQYF.

The chain is built from TRBV10-3 and TRBJ2-1; the TRBD2 assignment by TCRdb is unverifiable without DNA. Germline values: CDR1 ENHRY, CDR2 SYGVKD. The CDR3 has 13 amino acids. The CDR3 is CAIGGSGVTEQFF.

V gene TRBV6-1 combines with J gene TRBJ2-7; TCRdb lists TRBD2, though no DNA is available to test this call. CDR1 is MNHNS, CDR2 SASEGT, per germline. This CDR3 spans 17 amino acids. The CDR3: CASSDFLGGRAGGEQYF.

The V and J genes are TRBV7-3 and TRBJ2-5; TCRdb returns TRBD1, unconfirmable since there is no DNA. The CDR3 spans 15 residues. The germline V gene has CDR1 SGHTA and CDR2 FQGTGA. CDR3 protein: CASSLSGDPAGTQYF.

The chain's CDR3 is CASSRTMPTNTGELFF. This rearrangement joins TRBV6-1 to TRBJ2-2. From germline, CDR1 is MNHNS and CDR2 SASEGT. This CDR3 is built from 16 residues.

The gene calls are TRBV12-3 or TRBV12-4 and TRBJ2-1; TCRdb selects TRBD2, and the lack of DNA leaves this call unchecked. The CDR3 spans 12 residues. The CDR3 region is CASRLVYNEQFF.

The chain has TRBV14 and TRBJ2-2. This CDR3 has 13 residues. The germline V gene has CDR1 SGHDN and CDR2 FVKESK. The CDR3 spells CASSQVAGGELFF.

The chain combines TRBV7-2 with TRBJ2-1; TCRdb's D call, TRBD1, is unchecked because there is no DNA. This CDR3 contains 17 residues. In germline, CDR1 is SGHTA, CDR2 FQGNSA. The CDR3 reads CASSFRASGGRGNEQFF.

The gene calls are TRBV2 and TRBJ2-3; there is no DNA to check the TCRdb D call of TRBD1. The germline CDR1 and CDR2 sequences are SNHLY and FYNNEI. There are 12 residues in the CDR3. CDR3 residues: CASILSPVAQYF.

This chain connects TRBV7-2 to TRBJ2-7. This CDR3 has 11 residues. CDR1 is SGHTA, CDR2 FQGNSA, per germline. The CDR3 region is CASSSIYEQYF. Full variable domain (outside the CDR3, taken from reference TRBV7-2 and TRBJ2-7): GAGVSQSPSNKVTEKGKDVELRCDPISGHTALYWYRQSLGQGLEFLIYFQGNSAPDKSGLPSDRFSAERTGGSVSTLTIQRTQQEDSAVYLCASSSIYEQYFGPGTRLTVT.

The chain joins TRBV5-1 to TRBJ2-7. Per the germline V gene, CDR1 is SGHRS and CDR2 is YFSETQ. The CDR3 length is 14 residues. CDR3 protein: CASSFHTDSYEQYF.

This chain connects TRBV6-2 or TRBV6-3 to TRBJ2-1; TCRdb's assignment of TRBD2 cannot be checked, as there is no DNA. Germline values: CDR1 MNHEY, CDR2 SVGEGT. This CDR3 has 15 amino acids. The CDR3 region is CASRTSVYSYNEQFF.

V is TRBV5-1 and J is TRBJ2-7; with no DNA, the TCRdb D assignment of TRBD1 cannot be verified. Germline CDR1 is SGHRS and CDR2 is YFSETQ. The CDR3 has 14 amino acids. Here the CDR3 reads CAISWTGQTYEQYF. The full variable domain, rest sourced from reference TRBV5-1 and TRBJ2-7, is KAGVTQTPRYLIKTRGQQVTLSCSPISGHRSVSWYQQTPGQGLQFLFEYFSETQRNKGNFPGRFSGRQFSNSRSEMNVSTLELGDSALYLCAISWTGQTYEQYFGPGTRLTVT.

V gene TRBV7-9 combines with J gene TRBJ2-7; TCRdb gives TRBD1 as the D gene, but with no DNA this cannot be confirmed. Per the germline V gene, CDR1 is SEHNR and CDR2 is FQNEAQ (reference sequence). CDR3 length: 16 amino acids. The CDR3 spells CASSPTNTYRAYEQYF.

This chain connects TRBV12-3 or TRBV12-4 to TRBJ1-5; TCRdb reports TRBD1, a call that lacks DNA to check it against. This CDR3 comprises 12 residues. The CDR3 spells CASGQNNQPQHF.

V usage is TRBV20-1 and J usage is TRBJ2-3. CDR3 length equals 15 residues. Per the germline V gene, CDR1 is DFQATT and CDR2 is SNEGSKA (reference sequence). The CDR3 protein is CSATKILAVTDTQYF.

The chain couples TRBV7-2 to TRBJ2-5; TCRdb designates TRBD2, a call that cannot be tested without DNA. Looked up from germline, CDR1 is SGHTA and CDR2 is FQGNSA. CDR3 length equals 13 residues. The CDR3 reads CASSRGTLETQYF.

The chain has TRBV5-4 and TRBJ2-3. The CDR3 has 12 amino acids. Germline V gene sequence: CDR1 SGHNT, CDR2 YYREEE (reference sequence). The CDR3 loop reads CASSLEGSPQYF.

The rearrangement uses TRBV5-6 and TRBJ2-7; checking the TCRdb D call of TRBD2 is not possible without DNA. The CDR3 has 16 amino acids. CDR1 is SGHDT and CDR2 is YYEEEE in the germline V gene. CDR3 sequence reads: CASSLGDLAGVNEQYF.

V and J are TRBV6-5 and TRBJ1-2; TCRdb's D call of TRBD1 is untestable without DNA. Germline CDR1 MNHEY, CDR2 SVGAGI. This CDR3 contains 13 residues. The CDR3 loop reads CASWDRGVYGYTF.

The genes are TRBV20-1 and TRBJ1-1; the TCRdb call, TRBD1, lacks DNA for checking. The CDR3 consists of 12 residues. The germline CDR1 and CDR2 sequences are DFQATT and SNEGSKA (reference sequence). The CDR3 is CSASQGSPEAFF.

The rearrangement joins TRBV25-1 to TRBJ1-2; TCRdb designates TRBD1, a call that cannot be tested without DNA. CDR1 MGHDK and CDR2 SYGVNS come from the germline V gene. CDR3 size: 13 residues. The CDR3 sequence is CASSVNRGYGYTF.

The CDR3 region is CSAPDRANTEAFF. The rearrangement uses TRBV20-1 and TRBJ1-1; TCRdb's D gene call, TRBD1, goes unchecked for lack of DNA. This CDR3 has 13 residues. Germline V gene data show CDR1 as DFQATT and CDR2 as SNEGSKA (reference sequence).

This CDR3 reads CASSLRDKSYEQYF. The chain uses TRBV7-9 and TRBJ2-7; TCRdb's D call, TRBD1, is unchecked because there is no DNA. Germline assignment: CDR1 SEHNR and CDR2 FQNEAQ (reference sequence). The CDR3 has 14 residues.